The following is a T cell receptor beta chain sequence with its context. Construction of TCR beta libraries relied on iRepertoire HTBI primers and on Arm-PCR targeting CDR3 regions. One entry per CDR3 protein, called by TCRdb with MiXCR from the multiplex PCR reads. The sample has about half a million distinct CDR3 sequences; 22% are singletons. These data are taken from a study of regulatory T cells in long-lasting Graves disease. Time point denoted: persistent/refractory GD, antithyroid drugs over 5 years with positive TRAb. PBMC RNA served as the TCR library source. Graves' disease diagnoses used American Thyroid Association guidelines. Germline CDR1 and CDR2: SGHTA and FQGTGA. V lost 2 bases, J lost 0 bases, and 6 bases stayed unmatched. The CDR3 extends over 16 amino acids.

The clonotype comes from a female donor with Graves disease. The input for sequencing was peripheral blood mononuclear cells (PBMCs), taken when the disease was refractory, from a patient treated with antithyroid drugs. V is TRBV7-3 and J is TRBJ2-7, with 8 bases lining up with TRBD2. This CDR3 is CASSLAGGLNSYEQYF. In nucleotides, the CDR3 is TGTGCCAGCAGCTTAGCGGGAGGCTTGAACTCCTACGAGCAGTACTTC.